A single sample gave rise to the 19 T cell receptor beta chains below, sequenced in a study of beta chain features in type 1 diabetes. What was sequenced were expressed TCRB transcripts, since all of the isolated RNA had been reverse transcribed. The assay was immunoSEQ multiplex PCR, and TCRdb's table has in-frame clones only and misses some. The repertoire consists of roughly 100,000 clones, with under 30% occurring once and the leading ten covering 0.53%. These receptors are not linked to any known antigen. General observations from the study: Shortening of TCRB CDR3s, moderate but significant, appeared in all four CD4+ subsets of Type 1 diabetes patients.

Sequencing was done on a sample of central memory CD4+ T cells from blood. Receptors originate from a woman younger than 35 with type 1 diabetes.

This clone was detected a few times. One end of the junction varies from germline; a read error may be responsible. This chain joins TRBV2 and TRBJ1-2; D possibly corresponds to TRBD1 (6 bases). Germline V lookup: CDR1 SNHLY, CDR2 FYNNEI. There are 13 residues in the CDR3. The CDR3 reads CGSGKQGDQGYTF. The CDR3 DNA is TGTGGCAGCGGGAAACAGGGAGACCAGGGCTACACCTTC.

For the CDR3, the DNA is TGTGCCAGCTCTCAGCTGTCCGGGACAGGGAGAACTGAAGCTTTCTTT. As protein: CASSQLSGTGRTEAFF. The chain joins TRBV7-9 to TRBJ1-1; 9 positions agree with TRBD1. This CDR3 has 16 amino acids. J lost 5 bases, V lost 8 bases, and 15 bases had no gene match. Germline V lookup: CDR1 SEHNR, CDR2 FQNEAQ (reference sequence).

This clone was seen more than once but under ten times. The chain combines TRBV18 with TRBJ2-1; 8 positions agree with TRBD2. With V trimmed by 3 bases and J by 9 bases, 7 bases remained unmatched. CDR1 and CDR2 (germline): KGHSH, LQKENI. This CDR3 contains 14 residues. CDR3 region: CASSPGLARGEQFF. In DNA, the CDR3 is TGTGCCAGCTCACCCGGACTAGCCCGAGGTGAGCAGTTCTTC.

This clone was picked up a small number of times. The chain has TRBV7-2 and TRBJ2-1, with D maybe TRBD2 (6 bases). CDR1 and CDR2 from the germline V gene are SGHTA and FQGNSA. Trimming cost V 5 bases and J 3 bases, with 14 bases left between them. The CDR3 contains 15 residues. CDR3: CASSAAGMYYNEQFF. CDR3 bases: TGTGCCAGCAGCGCCGCGGGGATGTACTACAATGAGCAGTTCTTC.

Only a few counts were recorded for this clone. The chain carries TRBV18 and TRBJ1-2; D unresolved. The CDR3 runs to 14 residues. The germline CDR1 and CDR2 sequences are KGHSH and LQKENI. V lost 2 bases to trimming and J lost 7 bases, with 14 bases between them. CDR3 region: CASSPWAQEGGYTF. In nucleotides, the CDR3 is TGTGCCAGCTCACCATGGGCCCAGGAGGGTGGCTACACCTTC.

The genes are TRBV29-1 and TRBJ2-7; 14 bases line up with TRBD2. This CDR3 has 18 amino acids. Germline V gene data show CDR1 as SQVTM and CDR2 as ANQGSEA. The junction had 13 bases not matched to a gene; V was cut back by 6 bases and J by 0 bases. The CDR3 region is CSVRVTSGRATLSYEQYF. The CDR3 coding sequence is TGCAGCGTCCGCGTGACTAGCGGGAGGGCCACCCTCTCCTACGAGCAGTACTTC.

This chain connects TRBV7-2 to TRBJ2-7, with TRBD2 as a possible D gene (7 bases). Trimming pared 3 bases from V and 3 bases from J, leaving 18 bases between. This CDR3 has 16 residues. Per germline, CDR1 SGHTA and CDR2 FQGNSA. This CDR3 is CASSFSGGGKLYEQYV. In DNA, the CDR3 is TGTGCCAGCAGCTTCTCCGGCGGGGGCAAGCTCTACGAGCAGTACGTC.

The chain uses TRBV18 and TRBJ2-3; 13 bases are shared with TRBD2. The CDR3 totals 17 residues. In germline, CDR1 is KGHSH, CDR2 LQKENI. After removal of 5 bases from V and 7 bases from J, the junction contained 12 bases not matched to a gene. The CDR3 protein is CASSFYGLAGAGHTQYF. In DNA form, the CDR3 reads TGTGCCAGCTCATTTTATGGACTAGCGGGAGCGGGACATACGCAGTATTTT.

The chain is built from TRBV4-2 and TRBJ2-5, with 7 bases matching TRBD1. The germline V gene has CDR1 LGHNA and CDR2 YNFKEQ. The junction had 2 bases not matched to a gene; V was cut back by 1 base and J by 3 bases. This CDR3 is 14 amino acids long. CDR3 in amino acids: CASSQARGKETQYF. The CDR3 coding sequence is TGTGCCAGCAGCCAAGCCAGGGGGAAAGAGACCCAGTACTTC.

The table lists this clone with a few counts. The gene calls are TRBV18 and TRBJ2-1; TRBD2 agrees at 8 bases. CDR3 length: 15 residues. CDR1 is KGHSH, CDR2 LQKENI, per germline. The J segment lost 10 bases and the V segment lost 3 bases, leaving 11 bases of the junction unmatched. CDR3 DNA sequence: TGTGCCAGCTCACCCTCCGGGACTAGTGGCGAAGAGCAGTTCTTC. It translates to CASSPSGTSGEEQFF.

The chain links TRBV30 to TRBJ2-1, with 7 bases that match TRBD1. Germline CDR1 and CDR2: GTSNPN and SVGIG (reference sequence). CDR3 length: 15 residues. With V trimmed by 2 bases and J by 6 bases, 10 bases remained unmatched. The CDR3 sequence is CAWSHRQGMGNEQFF. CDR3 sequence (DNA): TGTGCCTGGAGTCATAGACAGGGTATGGGCAATGAGCAGTTCTTC.

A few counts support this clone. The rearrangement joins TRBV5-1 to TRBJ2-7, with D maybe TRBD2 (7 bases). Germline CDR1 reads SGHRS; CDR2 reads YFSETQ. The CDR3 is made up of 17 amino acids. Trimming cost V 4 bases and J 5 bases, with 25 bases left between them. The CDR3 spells CASSGGRGGSLYDEQYF. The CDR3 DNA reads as TGCGCCAGCAGCGGCGGGAGAGGGGGGTCATTATACGACGAGCAGTACTTC.

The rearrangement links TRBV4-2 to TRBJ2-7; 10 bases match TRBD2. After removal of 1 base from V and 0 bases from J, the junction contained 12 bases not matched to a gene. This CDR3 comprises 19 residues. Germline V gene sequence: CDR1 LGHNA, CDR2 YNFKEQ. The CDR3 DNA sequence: TGTGCCAGCAGCCAAGCAGCATTAGCGGGAGGCTCCAACTCCTACGAGCAGTACTTC. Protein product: CASSQAALAGGSNSYEQYF.

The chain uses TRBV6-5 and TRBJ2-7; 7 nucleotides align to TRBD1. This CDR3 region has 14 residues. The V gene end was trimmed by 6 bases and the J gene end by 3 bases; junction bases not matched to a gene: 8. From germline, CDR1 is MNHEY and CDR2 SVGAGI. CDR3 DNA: TGTGCCAGCAGGATCGACAGGGTTAGCTACGAGCAGTACGTC. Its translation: CASRIDRVSYEQYV.

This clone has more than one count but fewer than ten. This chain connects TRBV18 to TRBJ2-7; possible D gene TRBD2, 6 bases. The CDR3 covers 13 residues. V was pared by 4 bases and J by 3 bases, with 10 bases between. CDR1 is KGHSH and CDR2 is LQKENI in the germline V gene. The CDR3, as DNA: TGTGCCAGCTCACAGGGGACTTTCTACGAGCAGTACGTC. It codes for CASSQGTFYEQYV.

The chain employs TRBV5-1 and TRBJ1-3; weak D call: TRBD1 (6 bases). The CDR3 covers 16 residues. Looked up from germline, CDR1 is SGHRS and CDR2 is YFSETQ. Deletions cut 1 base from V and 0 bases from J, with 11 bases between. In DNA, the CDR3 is TGCGCCAGCAGCTTGTCGATACAGGGCTCTGGAAACACCATATATTTT. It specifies CASSLSIQGSGNTIYF.

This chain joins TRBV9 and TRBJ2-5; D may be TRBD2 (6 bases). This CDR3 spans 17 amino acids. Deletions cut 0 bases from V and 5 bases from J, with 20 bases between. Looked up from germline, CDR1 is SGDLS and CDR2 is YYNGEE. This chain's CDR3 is CASSVVPISGGAETQYF. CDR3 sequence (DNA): TGTGCCAGCAGCGTAGTTCCGATCAGCGGAGGGGCGGAGACCCAGTACTTC. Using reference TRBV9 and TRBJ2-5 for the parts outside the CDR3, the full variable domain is DSGVTQTPKHLITATGQRVTLRCSPRSGDLSVYWYQQSLDQGLQFLIQYYNGEERAKGNILERFSAQQFPDLHSELNLSSLELGDSALYFCASSVVPISGGAETQYFGPGTRLLVL.

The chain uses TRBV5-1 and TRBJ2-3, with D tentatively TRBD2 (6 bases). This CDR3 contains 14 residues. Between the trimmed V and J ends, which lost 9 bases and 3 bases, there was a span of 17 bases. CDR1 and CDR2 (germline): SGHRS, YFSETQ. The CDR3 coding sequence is TGCGCCACCAACGACGTGGGAGGAACAGATACGCAGTATTTT. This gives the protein CATNDVGGTDTQYF.

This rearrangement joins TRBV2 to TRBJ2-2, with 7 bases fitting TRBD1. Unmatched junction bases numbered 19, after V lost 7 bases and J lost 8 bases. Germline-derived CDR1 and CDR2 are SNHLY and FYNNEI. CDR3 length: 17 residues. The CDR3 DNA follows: TGTGCCAGCAAGAACGGACAGGACCACTATAAAGCAGGGGAGCTGTTTTTT. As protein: CASKNGQDHYKAGELFF.